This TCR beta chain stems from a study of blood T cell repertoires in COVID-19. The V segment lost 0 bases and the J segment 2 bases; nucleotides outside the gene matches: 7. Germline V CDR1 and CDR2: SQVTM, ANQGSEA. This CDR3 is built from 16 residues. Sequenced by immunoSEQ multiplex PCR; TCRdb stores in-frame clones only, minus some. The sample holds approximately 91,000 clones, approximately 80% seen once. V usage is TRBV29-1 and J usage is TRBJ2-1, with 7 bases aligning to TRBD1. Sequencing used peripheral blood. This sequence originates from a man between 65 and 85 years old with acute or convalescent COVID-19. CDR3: CSVEDLAGGTYNEQFF. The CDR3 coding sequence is TGCAGCGTTGAAGATCTCGCAGGGGGTACCTACAATGAGCAGTTCTTC.